Detailed here is one TCR beta chain. Its binding antigen is unknown. The input lacks base qualities; no much larger clone sits a single base away. Inclusion was restricted to participants for whom at least one PBMC sample before ART initiation and at least two post-ART samples were available. All participants with HIV were treated in the United States of America. Cryopreserved samples of about 0.95-10 million PBMC were thawed and washed before DNA extraction. At the time of the earliest PBMC sample for each participant with HIV, ages ranged from roughly 23 to 55 years. PBMC samples were contributed by each participant from 1-4 timepoints before ART initiation and 2-8 timepoints after ART initiation, with a median of 7 samples. For every participant, serial HIV viral load, CD4+ T-cell count, ART history and demographic data were obtained. Genomic DNA was extracted from unsorted PBMC with a Qiagen kit on a QIAcube, with processing performed in batches of 12 samples.

The immunoSEQ hsTCRB v3.0 assay was used at survey level resolution for TRB variable region sequencing. TRB sequencing targeted a depth of 40,000-50,000 T-cell genomes per sample. TRB libraries were pooled and sequenced on an Illumina MiSeq using a v3 150-cycle kit. As for how the authors treated the data: Repertoire analysis was run in R within a reproducible Nextflow workflow that covered QC, data transformation and analysis. LymphoSeq2, an R package for exploring AIRR-Seq data, was used to implement the custom analyses. A few samples that yielded fewer than 5000 total TRB sequences were excluded, so that approximately 170 HIV repertoires were analyzed. Among the 180 to 200 retained HIV repertoires, about 57 were collected before ART initiation and roughly 130 after ART initiation. Repertoires were downsampled to 5000 TRB nucleotide sequences, with summary statistics averaged over 100 downsampling iterations. The analysis kept only TRB sequences whose CDR3 regions were at least seven amino acids long. Two measures captured diversity: a Shannon entropy-derived clonality score and the Gini coefficient. In the repertoire networks, any two of the top 5000 CDR3 amino acid sequences were connected whenever the two sequences differed by an edit distance of one. GLIPH2 predicted antigen specificity groups and MHC restriction for TRB CDR3 amino acid sequences. Known CMV, EBV, HIV or tissue antigen associations were flagged by matching CDR3 amino acid sequences against VDJdb and McPAS-TCR. Pre-ART, post-ART and control groups were compared with Wilcoxon signed-rank tests and Holm-Bonferroni correction. TCRdb limited this immuneACCESS table to in-frame rearrangements with V and J called. A share of clones is missing; checked studies link under half to unresolved V genes, and the rest is unexplained. The V and J calls and clone size were taken over from that table, and D and trimming were inferred from the DNA. Counted in this sample were approximately 15,000 clones; about 86% of them appeared once. The top ten hold roughly 8.4% of the sample.

This specimen comes from a study of long-term antiretroviral therapy in people with HIV (dated by TCRdb to the early 2020s). As for the study more broadly: The earliest samples were collected roughly a decade before the 2015 WHO recommendation for immediate ART, at a time when ART was usually postponed until CD4 counts fell. A retrospective serial study tested whether changes in peripheral blood TRB repertoire composition and diversity were associated with ART initiation and durable HIV suppression. A total of roughly 200 cryopreserved PBMC samples came from 25 to 35 adults with confirmed HIV infection and were collected serially over a mean of roughly six years (range 1-12). Among the 30 or so participants with HIV, fewer than twelve were female. No cross-contamination during QIAcube processing was seen in test extractions of a monoclonal T-cell line run alongside 30 or so polyclonal samples.

Study-wide conclusions, independent of this receptor: ART initiation was associated with a significant increase in TRB diversity, but diversity stayed significantly below transplant donor controls even after long-term ART. HIV repertoires had narrower CDR3 length ranges than controls, and the network structure suggested an antigen-experienced repertoire that shifted only slightly toward naive after ART. Inferences about post-ART repertoire changes were limited because no data were available on ART adherence, viral resistance or therapy changes. Owing to limited PBMC availability, only the TCR beta chain was sequenced, without alpha chain pairing. Samples dated from the mid-2000s to the late 2010s, and the ART regimens used may be less effective than current ones. At every time point, the repertoire was dominated by expanded TRB clones first identified before ART initiation, although this dominance fluctuated and, in many PLHIV, declined after ART. Because pre-ART samples had limited cell numbers, profiling was done on unsorted PBMC rather than on sorted CD4+ and CD8+ T cells.

The starting material was unsorted PBMCs, obtained 0.1 years after starting antiretroviral therapy. The source is a man aged 18 to 30 with HIV.

The sequenced DNA: TGTGCCAGCAGCTTAAGGGCCCCCTTTCCGGGAGTGAAGAACGAGCAGTACTTC. This encodes CASSLRAPFPGVKNEQYF. The chain was built from TRBV11-2 and TRBJ2-7; the D segment could be TRBD2, given 6 matching bases. Inclusive of the bounding cysteine and phenylalanine, the CDR3 is 18 residues long. Just the 54-base CDR3 DNA is kept, in frame starting at base 1. V is pared back by 2 bases and J by 5 bases, with 25 bases lying between the germline termini. CDR1 and CDR2, per the germline V gene, are SGHAT and FQNNGV.